This TCR beta chain was recorded in a study of spatial heterogeneity in lung cancer. Only a few counts were recorded for this clonotype. The time point: blood at routine non-recurrence follow-up after resection. The sequenced material consisted of unsorted whole RNA from tumor, nontumor lung or frozen PBMC. V dropped 2 bases and J dropped 2; count of bases not matched to a gene: 3. The CDR3 has 14 amino acids. Germline CDR1 and CDR2: GTSNPN and SVGIG (reference sequence). A single record per CDR3 protein comes from TCRdb applying MiXCR to the 5' RACE reads. The sample contains roughly 26,000 distinct CDR3 sequences, around 5.8% of which appear only once.

This chain uses TRBV30 with TRBJ1-5; 7 bases are a match to TRBD1. The TCR comes from a male donor with early-stage non-small cell lung cancer. Sequenced material: PBMCs, taken at follow-up. The CDR3 DNA is TGTGCCTGGAGTTTAGGGACAGGCAATCAGCCCCAGCATTTT. Translated: CAWSLGTGNQPQHF.